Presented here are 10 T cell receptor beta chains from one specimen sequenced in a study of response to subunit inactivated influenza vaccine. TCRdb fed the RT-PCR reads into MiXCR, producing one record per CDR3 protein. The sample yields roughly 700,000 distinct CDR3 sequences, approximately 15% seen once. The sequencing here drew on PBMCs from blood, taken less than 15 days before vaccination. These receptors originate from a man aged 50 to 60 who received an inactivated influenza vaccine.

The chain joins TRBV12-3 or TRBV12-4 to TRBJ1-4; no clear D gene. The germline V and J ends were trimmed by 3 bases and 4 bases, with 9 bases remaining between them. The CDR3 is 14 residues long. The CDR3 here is CASSFALYNEKLFF. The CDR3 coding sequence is TGTGCCAGCAGTTTTGCCCTCTATAATGAAAAACTGTTTTTT.

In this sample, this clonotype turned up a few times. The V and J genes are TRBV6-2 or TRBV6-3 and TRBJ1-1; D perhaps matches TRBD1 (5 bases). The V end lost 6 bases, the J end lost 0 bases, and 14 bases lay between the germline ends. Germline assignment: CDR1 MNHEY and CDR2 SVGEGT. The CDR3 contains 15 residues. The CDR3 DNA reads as TGTGCCAGCAGCCCGGGACTTATCATGAACACTGAAGCTTTCTTT. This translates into CASSPGLIMNTEAFF.

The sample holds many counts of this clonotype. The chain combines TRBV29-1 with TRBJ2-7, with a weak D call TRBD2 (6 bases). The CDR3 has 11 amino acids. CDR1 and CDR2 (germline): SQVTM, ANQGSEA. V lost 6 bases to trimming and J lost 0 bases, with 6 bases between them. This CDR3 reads CSVRDSYEQYF. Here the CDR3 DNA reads TGCAGCGTGCGGGACTCCTACGAGCAGTACTTC.

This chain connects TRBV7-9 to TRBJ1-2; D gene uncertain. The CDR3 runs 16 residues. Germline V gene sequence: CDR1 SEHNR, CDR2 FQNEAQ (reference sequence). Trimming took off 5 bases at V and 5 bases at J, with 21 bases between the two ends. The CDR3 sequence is CASSAAAAAERYGYTF. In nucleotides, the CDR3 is TGTGCCAGCAGCGCAGCCGCGGCCGCCGAGAGGTATGGCTACACCTTC.

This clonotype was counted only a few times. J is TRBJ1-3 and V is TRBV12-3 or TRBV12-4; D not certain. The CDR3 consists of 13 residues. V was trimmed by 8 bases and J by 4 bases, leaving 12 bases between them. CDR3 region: CASFWTLGNTIYF. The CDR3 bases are TGTGCCAGCTTCTGGACCCTAGGAAACACCATATATTTT.

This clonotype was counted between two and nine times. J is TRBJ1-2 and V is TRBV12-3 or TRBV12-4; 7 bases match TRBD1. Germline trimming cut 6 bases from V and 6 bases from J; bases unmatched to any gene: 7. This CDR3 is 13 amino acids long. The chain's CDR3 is CASSTDRVNGYTF. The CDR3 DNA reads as TGTGCCAGCAGCACCGACAGGGTGAATGGCTACACCTTC.

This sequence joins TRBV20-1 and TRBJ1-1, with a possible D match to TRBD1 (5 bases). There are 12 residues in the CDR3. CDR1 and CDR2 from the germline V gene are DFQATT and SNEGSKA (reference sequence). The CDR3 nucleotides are TGCAGGGGAGGACACCCGAACACTGAAGCTTTCTTT. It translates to CRGGHPNTEAFF.

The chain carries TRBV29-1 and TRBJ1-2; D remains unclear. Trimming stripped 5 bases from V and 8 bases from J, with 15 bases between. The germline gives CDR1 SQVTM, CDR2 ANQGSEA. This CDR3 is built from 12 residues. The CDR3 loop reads CSVFDGVRGYTF. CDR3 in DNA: TGCAGCGTTTTCGACGGGGTGAGGGGCTACACCTTC.

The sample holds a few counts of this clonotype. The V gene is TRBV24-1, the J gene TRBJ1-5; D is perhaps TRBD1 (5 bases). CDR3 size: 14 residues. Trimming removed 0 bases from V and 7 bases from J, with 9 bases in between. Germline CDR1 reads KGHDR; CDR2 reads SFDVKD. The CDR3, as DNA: TGTGCCACCAGTGATTTGGGGACTGGGCAGCCCCAGCATTTT. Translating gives CATSDLGTGQPQHF.

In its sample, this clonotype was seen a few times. The CDR3 region is CSVTGTGYEQYF. DNA of the CDR3: TGCAGCGTAACCGGGACAGGCTACGAGCAGTACTTC. This chain connects TRBV29-1 to TRBJ2-7, with TRBD1 matching over 8 bases. V dropped 6 bases and J dropped 3; count of bases not matched to a gene: 4. This CDR3 region has 12 residues. Germline V gives CDR1 SQVTM, CDR2 ANQGSEA.